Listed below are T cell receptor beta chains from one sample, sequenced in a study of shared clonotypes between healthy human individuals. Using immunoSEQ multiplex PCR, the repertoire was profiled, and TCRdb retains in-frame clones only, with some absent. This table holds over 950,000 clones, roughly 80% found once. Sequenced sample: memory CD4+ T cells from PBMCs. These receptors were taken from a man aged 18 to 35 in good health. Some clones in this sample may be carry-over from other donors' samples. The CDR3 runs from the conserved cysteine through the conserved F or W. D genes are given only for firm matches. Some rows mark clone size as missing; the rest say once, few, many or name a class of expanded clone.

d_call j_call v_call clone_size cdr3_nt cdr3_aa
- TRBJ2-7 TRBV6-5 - TGTGCCAGCAGGCGAGGCGCGCGCTACGAGCAGTACTTC CASRRGARYEQYF
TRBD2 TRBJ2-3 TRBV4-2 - TGTGCCAGCAGCCAAAGAGCTGCCCCGGGAGGGCCCCAGGATACGCAGTATTTT CASSQRAAPGGPQDTQYF
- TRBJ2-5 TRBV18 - TGTGCCAGCTCACTAGATTACAGGGCAGAGACCCAGTACTTC CASSLDYRAETQYF
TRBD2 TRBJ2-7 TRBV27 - TGTGCCAGCCGGGGGGGCCTCTACGAGCAGTACTTC CASRGGLYEQYF
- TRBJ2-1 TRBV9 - TGTGCCAGCAGCGTAGGGGAAAGGGGATCTAGGTTGGGGGAGCAGTTCTTC CASSVGERGSRLGEQFF
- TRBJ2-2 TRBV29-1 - TGCAGCGTTGACTCTGGACGCTTCAACGGCGGGGAGCTGTTTTTT CSVDSGRFNGGELFF
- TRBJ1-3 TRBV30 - TGTGCCTGTAGTCTTCCGGGGTCAGACACCATATATTTT CACSLPGSDTIYF
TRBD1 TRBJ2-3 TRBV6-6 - TGTGCCAGCAGTTACCAAGGACAGGGGTCAGATACGCAGTATTTT CASSYQGQGSDTQYF
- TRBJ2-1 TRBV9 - TGTGCCAGCAGCGTAGGGGCCGCCTCCTACAATGAGCAGTTCTTC CASSVGAASYNEQFF
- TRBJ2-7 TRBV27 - TGTGCCAGCACCACATCCCGGGAGCCCTACGAGCAGTACTTC CASTTSREPYEQYF
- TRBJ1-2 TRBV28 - TGTGCCAGCAGCCTCTCGACAGGAGTCTATGGCTACACCTTC CASSLSTGVYGYTF
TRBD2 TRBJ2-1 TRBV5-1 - TGCGCCAGCAGCTCACCCTTCGCGGGAGATTTCAATGAGCAGTTCTTC CASSSPFAGDFNEQFF
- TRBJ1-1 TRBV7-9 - TGTGCCAGCAGCCTACAATGGGATGTTGAAGCTTTCTTT CASSLQWDVEAFF
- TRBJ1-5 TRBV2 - TGTGCCAGCAGTCCGGGGGTTAATCAGCCCCAGCATTTT CASSPGVNQPQHF
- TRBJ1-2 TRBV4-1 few TGCGCCAGCAGCCAAGATACGGGGATGGGGACGAGGGGGGGCTACACCTTC CASSQDTGMGTRGGYTF
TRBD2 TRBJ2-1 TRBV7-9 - TGTGCCAGCAGCCCCCCAGCGGGAGGAATCTACAATGAGCAGTTCTTC CASSPPAGGIYNEQFF
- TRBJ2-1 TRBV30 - TGTGCCTGGGATACAGGGTCCTACAATGAGCAGTTCTTC CAWDTGSYNEQFF
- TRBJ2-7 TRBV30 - TGTGCCTGGAGTGTACGTCCGATGTACGAGCAGTACTTC CAWSVRPMYEQYF
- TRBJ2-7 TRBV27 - TGTGCCAGCAGTTTTTGCGCGATGGGCAGGGCCCCCCAGAGCGAGCAGTACTTC CASSFCAMGRAPQSEQYF
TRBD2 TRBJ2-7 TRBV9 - TGTGCCAGCAGCGGAGCGGGACTAGCGGGGAGGGACGAGCAGTACTTC CASSGAGLAGRDEQYF
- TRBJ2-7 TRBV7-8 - TGTGCCAGCAGCAAACAGGGAAACGAGCAGTACTTC CASSKQGNEQYF
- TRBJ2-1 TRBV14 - TGTGCCAGCAGCCAAGATATGGGGTCCTCCTACAATGAGCAGTTCTTC CASSQDMGSSYNEQFF
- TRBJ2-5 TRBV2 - TGTGCCGGCAGTCAGGGGTTACGGGAGACCCAGTACTTC CAGSQGLRETQYF
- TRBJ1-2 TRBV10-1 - TGCGCCAGCAGTGAAGGTGGATCGAGAGGCTACACCTTC CASSEGGSRGYTF
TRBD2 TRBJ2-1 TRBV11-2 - TGTGCCAGCAGCTTATCCCCTAGCGGGAGAGGGTACAATGAGCAGTTCTTC CASSLSPSGRGYNEQFF
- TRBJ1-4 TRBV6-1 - TGTGCCAGCATGAGGGGGGTGGCGCTGGAAAAACTGTTTTTT CASMRGVALEKLFF
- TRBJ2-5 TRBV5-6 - TGTGCCAGCAGCTTGCAAAGCGGCCAAGAGACCCAGTACTTC CASSLQSGQETQYF
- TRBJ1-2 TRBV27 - TGTGCCAGCAGTACTTCCGGGACACCCTATGGCTACACCTTC CASSTSGTPYGYTF
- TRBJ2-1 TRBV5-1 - TGCGCCAGCAGCTGGGCCGGGGGATCTGAGCAGTTCTTC CASSWAGGSEQFF
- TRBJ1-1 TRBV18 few TGTGCCAGCTCACCAGGGCAGGCGCTCACTGAAGCTTTCTTT CASSPGQALTEAFF
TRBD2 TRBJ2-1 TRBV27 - TGTGCCAGCAGACCGACTAGCGGGAAGCGTGGGAATGAGCAGTTCTTC CASRPTSGKRGNEQFF
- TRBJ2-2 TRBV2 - TGTGCCAGCAGGAGGGAGGTCGGGGAGCTGTTTTTT CASRREVGELFF
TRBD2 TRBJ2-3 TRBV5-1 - TGCGCCAGCAGCCCCCGGGAGGGCACAGATACGCAGTATTTT CASSPREGTDTQYF
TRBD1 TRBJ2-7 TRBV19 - TGTGCCAGTAGTATCCAGGCGGCAGGGGGCTCCTACGAGCAGTACTTC CASSIQAAGGSYEQYF
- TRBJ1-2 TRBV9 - TGTGCCAGCAGCCGTTACGAGGGGTCGGGGGGCGCAGGAGGCTACACCTTC CASSRYEGSGGAGGYTF
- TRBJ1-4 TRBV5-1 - TGCGCCAGCAGCTTGGAGTATCGTGGTGAAAAACTGTTTTTT CASSLEYRGEKLFF
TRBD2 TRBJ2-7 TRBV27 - TGTGCCAGCAGTTTAATAGGACTAGTCAGAGAGCAGTACTTC CASSLIGLVREQYF
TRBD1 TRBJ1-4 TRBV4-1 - TGCGCCAGCAGCCAAACGGGACAGGAGAATGAAAAACTGTTTTTT CASSQTGQENEKLFF
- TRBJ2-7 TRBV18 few TGTGCCAGCTCCCCCAGCTCCTACGAGCAGTACTTC CASSPSSYEQYF
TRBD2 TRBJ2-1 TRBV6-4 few TGTGCCACTGACCGGACTAGCGGCGATCTCGAGCAGTTCTTC CATDRTSGDLEQFF
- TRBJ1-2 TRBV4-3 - TGCGCCAGCAGCCCGAATCCAGGGGAACCCTATGGCTACACCTTC CASSPNPGEPYGYTF
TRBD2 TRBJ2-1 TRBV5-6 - TGTGCCAGCAGCGGGGGACTAGCGGGAGACGCTGAGCAGTTCTTC CASSGGLAGDAEQFF
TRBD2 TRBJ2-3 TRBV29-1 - TGCAGCGTTGAGGGCCAGGGACTAGCGGGAGTGGGAGATACGCAGTATTTT CSVEGQGLAGVGDTQYF
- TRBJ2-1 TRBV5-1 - TGCGCCAGCAGCTTACTCGCGGAGTACAATGAGCAGTTCTTC CASSLLAEYNEQFF
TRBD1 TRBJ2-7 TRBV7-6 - TGTGCCAGCAGCCCATCGGACAGGTCAGGCGAGCAGTACTTC CASSPSDRSGEQYF
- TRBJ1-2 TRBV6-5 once TGTGCCAGCAGCCCTTCCTGGGACTATGGCTACACCTTC CASSPSWDYGYTF